One sample yielded the 22 T cell receptor beta chains listed below, sequenced in a study of blood T cell repertoires in COVID-19. TCRdb's copy holds only in-frame clones and misses some; the assay was immunoSEQ multiplex PCR. The table shows roughly 290,000 clones, with approximately 90% occurring only once. Material for sequencing was PBMCs or T cells enriched from blood (not recorded which). The receptors originated from a woman in her 40s who had recovered from COVID-19.

CDR3 DNA: TGTGCCAGCAGTTTAGATGGGAGTGGGCCCCAGTACTTC. Its translation is CASSLDGSGPQYF. The chain joins TRBV28 to TRBJ2-5; maybe TRBD2 (5 bases). Germline values: CDR1 MDHEN, CDR2 SYDVKM. Trimming shortened V by 2 bases and J by 9 bases, and 13 bases separated the two germline ends. The CDR3 length is 13 residues.

The chain recombines TRBV18 with TRBJ1-5; D remains unclear. CDR1 is KGHSH, CDR2 LQKENI, per germline. The ends were cut back, 6 bases at V and 3 bases at J, with 12 bases in the middle. The CDR3 is made up of 14 amino acids. CDR3 bases: TGTGCCAGCTCCCCATCGGACTCCAATCAGCCCCAGCATTTT. Residues: CASSPSDSNQPQHF.

This clone was picked up a small number of times. CDR3 DNA sequence: TGTGCCAGCCAAGGGGGCGCGGGATACGAGCAGTACTTC. Amino acids: CASQGGAGYEQYF. The chain uses TRBV6-6 and TRBJ2-7; possibly TRBD1 for D (7 bases). The CDR3 spans 13 residues. In germline, CDR1 is MNHNY, CDR2 SVGAGI (reference sequence). Trimming cost V 8 bases and J 4 bases, with 15 bases left between them.

The V gene is TRBV7-8, the J gene TRBJ2-7; 10 bases align to TRBD1. Unmatched junction bases numbered 12, after V lost 5 bases and J lost 5 bases. The CDR3 is 16 residues long. The germline CDR1 and CDR2 sequences are SGHVS and FQNEAQ. CDR3: CASSPSLGQGKDEQYF. CDR3 DNA sequence: TGTGCCAGCAGCCCATCCCTGGGACAGGGGAAGGACGAGCAGTACTTC.

This sequence joins TRBV27 and TRBJ1-1; 8 bases are shared with TRBD1. CDR1 and CDR2 from the germline V gene are MNHEY and SMNVEV (reference sequence). This CDR3 contains 14 residues. With 6 bases clipped from V and 6 bases from J, the junction kept 9 bases outside the gene matches. CDR3 in amino acids: CASRRTGIWPEAFF. Here the CDR3 DNA reads TGTGCCAGCAGACGGACAGGGATTTGGCCTGAAGCTTTCTTT.

The CDR3 DNA is TGTGCCAGCAGCCCCGTATCCGGGGGAGAGACCCAGTACTTC. It codes for CASSPVSGGETQYF. The chain joins TRBV6-5 to TRBJ2-5; a possible D gene is TRBD2 (6 bases). The CDR3 runs 14 residues. The germline CDR1 and CDR2 sequences are MNHEY and SVGAGI. With 6 bases removed from V and 4 bases from J, the gap between germline ends came to 15 bases.

CDR3 bases: TGTGCCAGCAGCGAACGGAGGGACAGGGCAGAACCCGAAGCTTTCTTT. It yields the protein CASSERRDRAEPEAFF. This chain uses TRBV21-1 with TRBJ1-1; the table's TRBD1 call for D was not verified on the DNA. TRBV21-1 is a pseudogene segment. The CDR3 is 16 amino acids.

The CDR3 sequence is CASSRSGLAGPMGETQYF. The CDR3 coding sequence is TGTGCCAGCAGCCGGTCAGGCCTAGCGGGACCCATGGGGGAGACCCAGTACTTC. This chain uses TRBV3-1 (or the pseudogene TRBV3-2) with TRBJ2-5; 9 bases map to TRBD2. This CDR3 comprises 18 residues. Germline V gives CDR1 LGHDT, CDR2 YNNKEL (reference sequence). The trim removed 4 bases at V and 5 bases at J, leaving 17 bases unmatched.

V usage is TRBV7-9 and J usage is TRBJ2-1; 7 positions agree with TRBD2. The CDR3 contains 12 residues. Germline CDR1 and CDR2: SEHNR and FQNEAQ (reference sequence). J gave up 8 bases and V 7 bases, and 5 bases lay outside the gene matches. The CDR3 reads CASTAGAHEQFF. As DNA, the CDR3 is TGTGCCAGCACCGCGGGAGCGCATGAGCAGTTCTTC.

This chain links TRBV11-3 with TRBJ2-1; weak D call: TRBD2 (6 bases). V was shortened by 1 base and J by 5 bases, with 12 bases between the two germline ends. Germline V gene data show CDR1 as SGHNT and CDR2 as YENEEA. The CDR3 length is 15 residues. CDR3 in amino acids: CASSLGGAGDNEQFF. In nucleotides, the CDR3 is TGTGCCAGCAGCTTAGGGGGAGCGGGCGACAATGAGCAGTTCTTC.

The genes are TRBV6-1 and TRBJ2-6; possible D gene TRBD2, 6 bases. Germline CDR1 reads MNHNS; CDR2 reads SASEGT. Trimming stripped 3 bases from V and 2 bases from J, with 14 bases between. The CDR3 extends over 17 amino acids. CDR3 amino acids: CASSDRQPGAGANVLTF. DNA for the CDR3: TGTGCCAGCAGTGATCGACAGCCGGGAGCTGGGGCCAACGTCCTGACTTTC.

The chain combines TRBV27 with TRBJ1-1, with D uncertain. V was trimmed by 5 bases and J by 4 bases, leaving 11 bases between them. From germline, CDR1 is MNHEY and CDR2 SMNVEV (reference sequence). The CDR3 sequence is 13 residues long. The CDR3 is CASSPGVGTEAFF. CDR3 DNA sequence: TGTGCCAGCAGTCCCGGGGTAGGCACTGAAGCTTTCTTT.

The chain links TRBV2 to TRBJ1-2, with 9 bases identical to TRBD1. The CDR3 spans 15 residues. V lost 6 bases and J lost 5; bases outside the gene matches: 10. Germline assignment: CDR1 SNHLY and CDR2 FYNNEI. The CDR3 region has the DNA TGTGCCAGCAGCCGACAGGGGGGGGACTGGTATGGCTACACCTTC. The encoded protein is CASSRQGGDWYGYTF.

The J gene is TRBJ1-5, the V gene TRBV28; D gene ambiguous. The V gene lost 2 bases and the J gene lost 8 bases, with 7 bases spanning the gap. The CDR3 runs to 12 residues. Germline values: CDR1 MDHEN, CDR2 SYDVKM. The CDR3 DNA reads as TGTGCCAGCAGTTTAGGAGGCGAGCCCCAGCATTTT. This translates into CASSLGGEPQHF.

V and J are TRBV7-2 and TRBJ1-2; D gene ambiguous. Trimming took off 2 bases at V and 8 bases at J, with 9 bases between the two ends. This CDR3 contains 12 residues. The germline V gene encodes CDR1 SGHTA and CDR2 FQGNSA. The CDR3 DNA follows: TGTGCCAGCAGCTTATCAGGCAGAGGCTACACCTTC. This translates into CASSLSGRGYTF. Supplemented by reference TRBV7-2 and TRBJ1-2, the full variable domain reads GAGVSQSPSNKVTEKGKDVELRCDPISGHTALYWYRQSLGQGLEFLIYFQGNSAPDKSGLPSDRFSAERTGGSVSTLTIQRTQQEDSAVYLCASSLSGRGYTFGSGTRLTVV.

The chain joins TRBV28 to TRBJ1-5, with TRBD1 as a possible D gene (5 bases). The V gene's germline CDR1 is MDHEN and CDR2 SYDVKM. Deletions cut 5 bases from V and 3 bases from J, with 8 bases between. This CDR3 contains 13 residues. CDR3 in amino acids: CASSTGVNQPQHF. For the CDR3, the DNA is TGTGCCAGCAGTACGGGGGTCAATCAGCCCCAGCATTTT.

This clone was observed once. The chain couples TRBV2 to TRBJ1-3; the D is unclear. Trimming took off 5 bases at V and 3 bases at J, with 5 bases between the two ends. The CDR3 is 12 residues long. Germline CDR1 SNHLY, CDR2 FYNNEI. The CDR3 DNA follows: TGTGCCAGCAGTACGGGTGGAAACACCATATATTTT. Amino acids: CASSTGGNTIYF.

This chain links TRBV10-2 with TRBJ1-6; D is unresolved. This CDR3 comprises 12 residues. Between the trimmed V and J ends, which lost 3 bases and 8 bases, there was a span of 5 bases. Germline CDR1 reads WSHSY; CDR2 reads SAAADI. For the CDR3, the DNA is TGCGCCAGCAGTGAACTGGATTCACCCCTCCACTTT. It codes for CASSELDSPLHF.

This chain links TRBV28 with TRBJ2-7; no reliable D call. Trimming removed 6 bases at V and 12 bases at J, with 21 bases between. The V gene's germline CDR1 is MDHEN and CDR2 SYDVKM. The length of the CDR3 is 13 residues. CDR3 sequence (DNA): TGTGCCAGCAGCCAAGTAGGAGCTCGGTTGTGGTACTTC. Its protein is CASSQVGARLWYF.

This chain uses TRBV2 with TRBJ2-7, with TRBD2 matching over 8 bases. V gave up 8 bases and J gave up 3 bases; unmatched junction bases: 15. The CDR3 sequence is 16 residues long. Germline V gene sequence: CDR1 SNHLY, CDR2 FYNNEI. CDR3 protein: CASRSSSGSLNYEQYF. As DNA, the CDR3 is TGTGCCAGCCGTAGCTCGAGCGGGAGTCTAAACTACGAGCAGTACTTC. Full variable domain (outside the CDR3, taken from reference TRBV2 and TRBJ2-7): EPEVTQTPSHQVTQMGQEVILRCVPISNHLYFYWYRQILGQKVEFLVSFYNNEISEKSEIFDDQFSVERPDGSNFTLKIRSTKLEDSAMYFCASRSSSGSLNYEQYFGPGTRLTVT.

The chain has TRBV18 and TRBJ2-7; 13 bases match TRBD2. Germline V CDR1 and CDR2: KGHSH, LQKENI. CDR3 size: 16 residues. Trimming removed 4 bases from V and 2 bases from J; junction bases left unmatched: 5. CDR3 sequence: CASSLGTSGAPYEQYF. DNA of the CDR3: TGTGCCAGCTCACTTGGGACTAGCGGGGCTCCCTACGAGCAGTACTTC.

V gene TRBV7-3 combines with J gene TRBJ2-7; tentative D call: TRBD2 (5 bases). The ends were cut back, 5 bases at V and 1 base at J, with 12 bases in the middle. Germline values: CDR1 SGHTA, CDR2 FQGTGA. The length of the CDR3 is 14 residues. The CDR3 DNA follows: TGTGCCAGCAGCCCCGGGGTAGGGTCCTACGAGCAGTACTTC. Translating it yields CASSPGVGSYEQYF.